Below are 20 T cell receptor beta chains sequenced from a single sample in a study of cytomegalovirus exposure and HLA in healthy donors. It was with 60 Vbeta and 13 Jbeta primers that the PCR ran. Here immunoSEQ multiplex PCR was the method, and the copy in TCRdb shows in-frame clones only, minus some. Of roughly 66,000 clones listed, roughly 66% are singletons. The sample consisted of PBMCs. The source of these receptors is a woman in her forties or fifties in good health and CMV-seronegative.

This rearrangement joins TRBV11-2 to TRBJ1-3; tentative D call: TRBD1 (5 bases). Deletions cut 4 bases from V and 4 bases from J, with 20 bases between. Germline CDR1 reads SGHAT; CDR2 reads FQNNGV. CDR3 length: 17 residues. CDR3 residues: CASSSLAWDGEGNTIYF. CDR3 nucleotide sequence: TGTGCCAGCAGCTCCCTAGCGTGGGACGGTGAAGGAAACACCATATATTTT. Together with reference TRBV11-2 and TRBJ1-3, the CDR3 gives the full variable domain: EAGVAQSPRYKIIEKRQSVAFWCNPISGHATLYWYQQILGQGPKLLIQFQNNGVVDDSQLPKDRFSAERLKGVDSTLKIQPAKLEDSAVYLCASSSLAWDGEGNTIYFGEGSWLTVV.

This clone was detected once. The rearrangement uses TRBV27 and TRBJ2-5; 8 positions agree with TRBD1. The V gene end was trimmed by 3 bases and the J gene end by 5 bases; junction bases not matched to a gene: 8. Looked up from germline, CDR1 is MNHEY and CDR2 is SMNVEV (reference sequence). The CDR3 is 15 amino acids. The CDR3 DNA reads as TGTGCCAGCAGTTTGAACAGGGGGAGAGGGGAGACCCAGTACTTC. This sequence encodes CASSLNRGRGETQYF.

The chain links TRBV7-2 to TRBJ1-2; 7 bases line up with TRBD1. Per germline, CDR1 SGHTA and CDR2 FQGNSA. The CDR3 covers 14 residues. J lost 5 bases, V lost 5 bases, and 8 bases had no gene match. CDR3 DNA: TGTGCCAGCAGCCCGGACAGGAACCCTTATGGCTACACCTTC. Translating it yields CASSPDRNPYGYTF.

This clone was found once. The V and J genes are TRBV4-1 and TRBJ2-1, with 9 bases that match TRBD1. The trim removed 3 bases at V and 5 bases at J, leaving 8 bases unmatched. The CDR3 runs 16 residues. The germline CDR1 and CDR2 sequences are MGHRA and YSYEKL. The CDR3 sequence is CASSHPRDRVNNEQFF. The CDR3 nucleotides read TGCGCCAGCAGCCATCCCCGGGACAGGGTTAACAATGAGCAGTTCTTC.

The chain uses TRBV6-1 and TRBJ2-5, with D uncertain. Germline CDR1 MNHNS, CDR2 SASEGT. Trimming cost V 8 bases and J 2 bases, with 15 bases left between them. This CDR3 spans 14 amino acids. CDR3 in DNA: TGTGCCAGCCTTCTAGTTGGTTGGCAAGAGACCCAGTACTTC. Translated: CASLLVGWQETQYF.

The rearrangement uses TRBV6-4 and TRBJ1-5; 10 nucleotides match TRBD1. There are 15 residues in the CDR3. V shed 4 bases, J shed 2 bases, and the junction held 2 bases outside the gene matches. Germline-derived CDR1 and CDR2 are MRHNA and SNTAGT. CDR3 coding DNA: TGTGCCAGCAGTGCCGGGACAGGGGGCAATCAGCCCCAGCATTTT. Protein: CASSAGTGGNQPQHF.

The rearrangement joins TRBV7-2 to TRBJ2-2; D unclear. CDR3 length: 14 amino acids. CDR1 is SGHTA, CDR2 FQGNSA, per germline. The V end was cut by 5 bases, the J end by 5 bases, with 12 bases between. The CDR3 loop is CASSPPTYTGELFF. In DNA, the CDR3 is TGTGCCAGCAGCCCCCCCACCTATACCGGGGAGCTGTTTTTT.

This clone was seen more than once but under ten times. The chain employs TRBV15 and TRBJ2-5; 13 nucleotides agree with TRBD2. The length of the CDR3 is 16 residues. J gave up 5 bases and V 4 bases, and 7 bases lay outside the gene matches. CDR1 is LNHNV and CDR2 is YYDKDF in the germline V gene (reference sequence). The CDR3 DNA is TGTGCCACCAGCATTCGACTAGCGGGAGGAGGTGAGACCCAGTACTTC. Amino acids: CATSIRLAGGGETQYF.

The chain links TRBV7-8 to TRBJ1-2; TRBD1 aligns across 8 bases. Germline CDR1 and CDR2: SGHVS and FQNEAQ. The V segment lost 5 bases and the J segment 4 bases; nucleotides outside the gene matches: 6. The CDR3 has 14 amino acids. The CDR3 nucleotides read TGTGCCAGCAGCCGCGACAGGGGTACCTATGGCTACACCTTC. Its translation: CASSRDRGTYGYTF.

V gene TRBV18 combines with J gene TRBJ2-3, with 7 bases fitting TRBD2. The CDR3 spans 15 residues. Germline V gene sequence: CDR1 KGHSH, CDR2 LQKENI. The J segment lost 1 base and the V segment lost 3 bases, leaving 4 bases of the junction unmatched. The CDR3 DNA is TGTGCCAGCTCACCGGGAGGGGCACGCACAGATACGCAGTATTTT. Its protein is CASSPGGARTDTQYF. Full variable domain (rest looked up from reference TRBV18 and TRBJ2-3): NAGVMQNPRHLVRRRGQEARLRCSPMKGHSHVYWYRQLPEEGLKFMVYLQKENIIDESGMPKERFSAEFPKEGPSILRIQQVVRGDSAAYFCASSPGGARTDTQYFGPGTRLTVL.

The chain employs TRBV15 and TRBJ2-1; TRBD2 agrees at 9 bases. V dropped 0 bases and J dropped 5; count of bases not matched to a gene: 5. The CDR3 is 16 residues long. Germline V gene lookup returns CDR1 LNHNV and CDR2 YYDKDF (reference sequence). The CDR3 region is CATSRDQPSGDNEQFF. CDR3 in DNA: TGTGCCACCAGCAGAGATCAGCCTAGCGGGGACAATGAGCAGTTCTTC.

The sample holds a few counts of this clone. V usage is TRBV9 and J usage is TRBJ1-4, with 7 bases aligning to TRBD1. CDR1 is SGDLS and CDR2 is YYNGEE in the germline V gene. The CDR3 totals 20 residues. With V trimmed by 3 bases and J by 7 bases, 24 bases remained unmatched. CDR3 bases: TGTGCCAGCAGCGCCGACTCTGAAACTACAGGGGCTGGGGTGGCTGAAAAACTGTTTTTT. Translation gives CASSADSETTGAGVAEKLFF.

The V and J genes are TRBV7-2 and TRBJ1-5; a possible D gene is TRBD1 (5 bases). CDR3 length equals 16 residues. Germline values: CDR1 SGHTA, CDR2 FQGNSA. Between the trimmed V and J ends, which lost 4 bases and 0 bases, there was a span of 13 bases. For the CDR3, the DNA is TGTGCCAGCAGCTCAGACAGCTCATATAGCAATCAGCCCCAGCATTTT. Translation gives CASSSDSSYSNQPQHF.

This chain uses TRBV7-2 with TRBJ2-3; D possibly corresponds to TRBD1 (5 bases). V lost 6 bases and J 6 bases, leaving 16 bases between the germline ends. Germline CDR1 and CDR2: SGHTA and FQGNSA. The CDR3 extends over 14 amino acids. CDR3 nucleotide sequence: TGTGCCAGCAGTCCAGGGTCGATCGACGATACGCAGTATTTT. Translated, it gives CASSPGSIDDTQYF.

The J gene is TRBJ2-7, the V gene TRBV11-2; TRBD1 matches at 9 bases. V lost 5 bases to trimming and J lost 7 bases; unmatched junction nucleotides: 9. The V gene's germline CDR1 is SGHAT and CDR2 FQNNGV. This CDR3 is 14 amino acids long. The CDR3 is CASSPRDRVWEQYF. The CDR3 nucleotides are TGTGCCAGCAGCCCCCGGGACAGGGTGTGGGAGCAGTACTTC.

In nucleotides, the CDR3 is TGTGCCAGCAGCTGGGTGAGACAGGGTGTTTACGAGCAGTACTTC. Encoded protein: CASSWVRQGVYEQYF. This rearrangement joins TRBV27 to TRBJ2-7; 7 bases line up with TRBD1. After removal of 6 bases from V and 4 bases from J, the junction contained 12 bases not matched to a gene. Per germline, CDR1 MNHEY and CDR2 SMNVEV (reference sequence). CDR3 size: 15 residues.

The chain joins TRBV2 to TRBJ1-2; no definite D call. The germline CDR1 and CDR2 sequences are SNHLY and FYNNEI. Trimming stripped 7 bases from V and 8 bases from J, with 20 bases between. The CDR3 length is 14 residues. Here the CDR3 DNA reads TGTGCCAGCACCGCAGGAGAGACTCCGGGGGGCTACACCTTC. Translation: CASTAGETPGGYTF.

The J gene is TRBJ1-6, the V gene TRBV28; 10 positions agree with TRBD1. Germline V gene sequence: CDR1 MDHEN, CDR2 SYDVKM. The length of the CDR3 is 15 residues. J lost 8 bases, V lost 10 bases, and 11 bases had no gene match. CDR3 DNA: TGTGCCACCCCCGGACAGGGGGTTCGGGATTCACCCCTCCACTTT. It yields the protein CATPGQGVRDSPLHF.

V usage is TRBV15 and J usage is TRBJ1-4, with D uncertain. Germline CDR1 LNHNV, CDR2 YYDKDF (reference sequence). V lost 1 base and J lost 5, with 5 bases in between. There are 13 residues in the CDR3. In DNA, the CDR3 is TGTGCCACCAGCAGAGGAGGGAATGAAAAACTGTTTTTT. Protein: CATSRGGNEKLFF.

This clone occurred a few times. This chain's CDR3 is CASSLVRGKTGELFF. Here the CDR3 DNA reads TGTGCCAGCAGCTTAGTTAGGGGAAAAACCGGGGAGCTGTTTTTT. V and J are TRBV11-2 and TRBJ2-2, with a tentative D call TRBD1 (5 bases). The germline CDR1 and CDR2 sequences are SGHAT and FQNNGV. The CDR3 is 15 residues long. Trimming took 1 base from V and 5 from J, leaving 11 bases between them.